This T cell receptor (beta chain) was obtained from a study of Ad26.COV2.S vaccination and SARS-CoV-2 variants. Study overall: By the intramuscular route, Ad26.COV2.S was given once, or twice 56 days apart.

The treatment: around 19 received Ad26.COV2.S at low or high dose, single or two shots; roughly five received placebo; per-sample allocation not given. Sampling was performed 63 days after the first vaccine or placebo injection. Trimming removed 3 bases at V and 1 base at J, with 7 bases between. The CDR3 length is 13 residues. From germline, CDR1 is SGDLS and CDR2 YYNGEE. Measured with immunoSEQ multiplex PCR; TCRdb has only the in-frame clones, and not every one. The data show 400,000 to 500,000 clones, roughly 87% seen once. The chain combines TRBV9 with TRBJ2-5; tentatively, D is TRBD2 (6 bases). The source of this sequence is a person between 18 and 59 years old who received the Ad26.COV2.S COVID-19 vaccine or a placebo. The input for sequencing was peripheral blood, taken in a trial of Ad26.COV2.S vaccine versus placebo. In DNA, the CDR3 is TGTGCCAGCAGCGGGGGGGTCCAAGAGACCCAGTACTTC. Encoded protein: CASSGGVQETQYF.